The 29 T cell receptor beta chains reported below all come from one sample, sequenced in a study of identical twins. TCRdb analysed the 5' RACE reads with MiXCR anew, one entry per CDR3 protein. Here the sample spans over 600,000 distinct CDR3 sequences, 21% being singletons. These data were likewise used in another study, on T cells expressing NK-cell markers.

Sequencing was carried out using PBMCs. The receptors come from a woman aged 18-30 years in good health.

Of note for this clonotype: The junction differs from germline at one of its ends, possibly a read error. The J gene is TRBJ2-5, the V gene TRBV6-5; maybe TRBD2 (5 bases). Germline CDR1 is MNHEY and CDR2 is SVGAGI. The CDR3 contains 14 residues. This CDR3 is CASSYSRGGENQYF. CDR3 bases: TGTGCCAGCAGTTACTCCCGGGGTGGGGAGAACCAGTACTTC.

The V and J genes are TRBV20-1 and TRBJ2-5, with 8 bases aligning to TRBD2. Germline lookup yields CDR1 DFQATT and CDR2 SNEGSKA (reference sequence). The length of the CDR3 is 15 residues. Trimming took 6 bases from V and 1 from J; bases not matched to a gene: 10. The CDR3 sequence is CSATLAAFFQETQYF. The CDR3 coding sequence is TGCAGTGCAACACTAGCGGCGTTCTTCCAAGAGACCCAGTACTTC.

In nucleotides, the CDR3 is TGCAGTGCTAGACTAGCGGGGACGAACACCGGGGAGCTGTTTTTT. It yields the protein CSARLAGTNTGELFF. V usage is TRBV20-1 and J usage is TRBJ2-2, with TRBD2 matching over 9 bases. This CDR3 spans 15 amino acids. Germline assignment: CDR1 DFQATT and CDR2 SNEGSKA (reference sequence). The V gene end was trimmed by 2 bases and the J gene end by 0 bases; junction bases not matched to a gene: 1.

This clonotype occurred once. The chain links TRBV20-1 to TRBJ1-5; a weak D match, TRBD1 (5 bases). V dropped 0 bases and J dropped 0 bases, with 12 bases sitting between them. This CDR3 contains 16 residues. Germline lookup yields CDR1 DFQATT and CDR2 SNEGSKA (reference sequence). CDR3 coding DNA: TGCAGTGCTAGAGACAGGGACCCGTATAGCAATCAGCCCCAGCATTTT. It yields the protein CSARDRDPYSNQPQHF.

The table lists this clonotype with a few counts. As DNA, the CDR3 is TGTGCCAGCAGCGGGAGACTAGCAGATACGCAGTATTTT. Translating it yields CASSGRLADTQYF. V gene TRBV7-2 combines with J gene TRBJ2-3; D perhaps matches TRBD2 (6 bases). Germline V CDR1 and CDR2: SGHTA, FQGNSA. This CDR3 has 13 amino acids. V lost 5 bases to trimming and J lost 4 bases, with 10 bases between them.

This clonotype was counted between two and nine times. The V gene is TRBV5-1, the J gene TRBJ2-1; D is undetermined. CDR1 and CDR2 from the germline V gene are SGHRS and YFSETQ. V was shortened by 1 base and J by 9 bases, with 11 bases between the two germline ends. The CDR3 is 13 amino acids. As DNA, the CDR3 is TGCGCCAGCAGCTTGTCGGTGGAAGGTGAGCAGTTCTTC. Translation: CASSLSVEGEQFF.

V is TRBV6-5 and J is TRBJ2-3; D is possibly TRBD2 (5 bases). The CDR3 length is 14 residues. V was pared by 2 bases and J by 5 bases, with 11 bases between. The germline CDR1 and CDR2 sequences are MNHEY and SVGAGI. Here the CDR3 reads CASSYRAAIDTQYF. The CDR3, as DNA: TGTGCCAGCAGTTACCGAGCGGCGATAGATACGCAGTATTTT.

The J gene is TRBJ2-3, the V gene TRBV7-6; D perhaps matches TRBD2 (5 bases). Germline CDR1 and CDR2: SGHVS and FNYEAQ. V lost 3 bases, J lost 4 bases, and 14 bases lay in between. This CDR3 region has 15 residues. CDR3 residues: CASSFQLDPSDTQYF. The CDR3 nucleotides read TGTGCCAGCAGCTTTCAACTAGATCCCTCAGATACGCAGTATTTT.

This clonotype was observed many times. V and J are TRBV12-3 or TRBV12-4 and TRBJ2-5; D ambiguous. V gave up 7 bases and J gave up 1 base, with 4 bases separating them. The CDR3 is 11 residues long. The CDR3 is CASKVQETQYF. The CDR3 DNA reads TGTGCCAGCAAGGTCCAAGAGACCCAGTACTTC.

Here the CDR3 reads CASSPTGGLDTQYF. The CDR3 nucleotides read TGCGCCAGCAGCCCGACAGGGGGATTAGATACGCAGTATTTT. V and J are TRBV5-1 and TRBJ2-3; 9 nucleotides line up with TRBD1. Germline CDR1 SGHRS, CDR2 YFSETQ. The CDR3 sequence is 14 residues long. V lost 4 bases, J lost 5 bases, and 5 bases stayed unmatched.

The count of this clonotype is one. The chain employs TRBV9 and TRBJ2-1, with a tentative D call TRBD2 (6 bases). The CDR3 extends over 14 amino acids. Germline CDR1 is SGDLS and CDR2 is YYNGEE. Trimming removed 3 bases from V and 6 bases from J, with 13 bases in between. In nucleotides, the CDR3 is TGTGCCAGCAGCGCCGGGAGTCAGGTCAATGAGCAGTTCTTC. Encoded protein: CASSAGSQVNEQFF.

The V gene is TRBV7-6, the J gene TRBJ2-7; a possible D gene is TRBD2 (6 bases). V was shortened by 7 bases and J by 1 base, with 11 bases between the two germline ends. The CDR3 totals 13 residues. Per germline, CDR1 SGHVS and CDR2 FNYEAQ. CDR3 coding DNA: TGTGCCAGCACGAGTGGGAGGTCCTACGAGCAGTACTTC. Its protein is CASTSGRSYEQYF.

Only a few counts were recorded for this clonotype. The chain employs TRBV6-1 and TRBJ2-7; no clear D gene. The length of the CDR3 is 15 residues. Trimming removed 6 bases from V and 5 bases from J, with 20 bases in between. The germline V gene encodes CDR1 MNHNS and CDR2 SASEGT. CDR3 bases: TGTGCCAGCAGACCCCAGTTAGGAGCGTGGAACGAGCAGTACTTC. Protein: CASRPQLGAWNEQYF.

The chain couples TRBV7-2 to TRBJ2-3; 7 bases map to TRBD2. Germline trimming cut 4 bases from V and 0 bases from J; bases unmatched to any gene: 7. Germline CDR1 is SGHTA and CDR2 is FQGNSA. This CDR3 is 16 amino acids long. CDR3 protein: CASSSWASGSTDTQYF. In DNA, the CDR3 is TGTGCCAGCAGCTCCTGGGCTAGCGGTAGCACAGATACGCAGTATTTT.

The genes are TRBV6-5 and TRBJ2-7; 7 positions agree with TRBD1. After removal of 1 base from V and 4 bases from J, the junction contained 7 bases not matched to a gene. Germline V gene data show CDR1 as MNHEY and CDR2 as SVGAGI. This CDR3 has 15 amino acids. DNA for the CDR3: TGTGCCAGCAGTTACTATCCGACAGGGACATACGAGCAGTACTTC. It yields the protein CASSYYPTGTYEQYF.

V gene TRBV7-8 combines with J gene TRBJ2-7, with D maybe TRBD1 (5 bases). The CDR3 consists of 13 residues. The V end was cut by 6 bases, the J end by 0 bases, with 9 bases between. Germline V CDR1 and CDR2: SGHVS, FQNEAQ. CDR3 protein: CASRNRSSYEQYF. In DNA form, the CDR3 reads TGTGCCAGCAGAAACAGGAGCTCCTACGAGCAGTACTTC.

This chain joins TRBV7-9 and TRBJ2-5; TRBD1 or TRBD2 may be the D gene (5 bases each). This CDR3 contains 15 residues. Germline V lookup: CDR1 SEHNR, CDR2 FQNEAQ (reference sequence). V lost 4 bases, J lost 5 bases, and 17 bases lay in between. CDR3 DNA: TGTGCCAGCAGCTCTGGGACCGGGGCGATGGAGACCCAGTACTTC. Translating it yields CASSSGTGAMETQYF.

This clonotype has only a few counts. This rearrangement joins TRBV20-1 to TRBJ1-1; D not certain. V lost 5 bases to trimming and J lost 1 base, with 8 bases between them. The CDR3 is 12 amino acids. Germline V gene lookup returns CDR1 DFQATT and CDR2 SNEGSKA (reference sequence). In DNA, the CDR3 is TGCAGTGCTCTAAGGGAGAACACTGAAGCTTTCTTT. Its protein is CSALRENTEAFF.

The chain links TRBV5-1 to TRBJ2-7; the match to TRBD2 covers 7 bases. Per germline, CDR1 SGHRS and CDR2 YFSETQ. V gave up 4 bases and J gave up 1 base; unmatched junction bases: 5. This CDR3 region has 14 residues. The CDR3 DNA sequence: TGCGCCAGCAGCCAAGGACTAGAATCCTACGAGCAGTACTTC. Amino acid sequence: CASSQGLESYEQYF.

There are many counts of this clonotype. The J gene is TRBJ2-3, the V gene TRBV5-1; 7 positions agree with TRBD2. The ends lost 1 base at V and 1 base at J; junction bases unmatched: 6. This CDR3 is built from 16 residues. The germline V gene has CDR1 SGHRS and CDR2 YFSETQ. The CDR3 loop reads CASSLSSGYRTDTQYF. DNA for the CDR3: TGCGCCAGCAGCTTGAGTAGCGGGTACCGCACAGATACGCAGTATTTT.

This chain links TRBV10-3 with TRBJ2-1; no clear D. Germline-derived CDR1 and CDR2 are ENHRY and SYGVKD. V shed 4 bases and J shed 5 bases, with 12 bases lying between them. This CDR3 contains 14 residues. CDR3 nucleotide sequence: TGTGCCATCAGTGTGTCTCAACAAAACAATGAGCAGTTCTTC. Translating gives CAISVSQQNNEQFF.

The genes are TRBV5-1 and TRBJ1-1; maybe TRBD1 (5 bases). CDR3 length: 15 residues. V lost 1 base and J lost 1, with 11 bases in between. The germline V gene has CDR1 SGHRS and CDR2 YFSETQ. The chain's CDR3 is CASSLLSGANTEAFF. The CDR3, as DNA: TGCGCCAGCAGCTTGCTATCCGGGGCGAACACTGAAGCTTTCTTT.

This clonotype was counted only a few times. In nucleotides, the CDR3 is TGTGCCAGCAGTCCTCGGGACAGCTTTAGCTCCTACAATGAGCAGTTCTTC. Translation: CASSPRDSFSSYNEQFF. The rearrangement uses TRBV27 and TRBJ2-1; 7 bases agree with TRBD1. This CDR3 is built from 17 residues. In germline, CDR1 is MNHEY, CDR2 SMNVEV (reference sequence). Unmatched junction bases numbered 10, after V lost 5 bases and J lost 0 bases.

Only a few counts were recorded for this clonotype. This rearrangement joins TRBV7-8 to TRBJ2-1; possibly TRBD2 for D (5 bases). Trimming took 8 bases from V and 10 from J, leaving 12 bases between them. The germline gives CDR1 SGHVS, CDR2 FQNEAQ. This CDR3 has 11 residues. The CDR3 reads CASSRGLEQFF. CDR3 coding DNA: TGTGCCAGCTCACGAGGACTGGAGCAGTTCTTC. The full variable domain, completed using reference TRBV7-8 and TRBJ2-1, is GAGVSQSPRYKVAKRGQDVALRCDPISGHVSLFWYQQALGQGPEFLTYFQNEAQLDKSGLPSDRFFAERPEGSVSTLKIQRTQQEDSAVYLCASSRGLEQFFGPGTRLTVL.

Written as DNA, the CDR3 is TGTGCCAGCAGGCTAGCGGGGGCCGACACCGGGGAGCTGTTTTTT. Translated: CASRLAGADTGELFF. The chain couples TRBV27 to TRBJ2-2; TRBD2 aligns across 10 bases. Germline values: CDR1 MNHEY, CDR2 SMNVEV (reference sequence). This CDR3 has 15 residues. J was trimmed by 3 bases and V by 6 bases; bases with no gene match: 4.

This clonotype was recorded a few times. The rearrangement links TRBV7-8 to TRBJ2-7, with D perhaps assigned TRBD1 or TRBD2 (6 bases each). Germline loops: CDR1 SGHVS, CDR2 FQNEAQ. The CDR3 is made up of 17 amino acids. V lost 5 bases and J 0 bases, leaving 20 bases between the germline ends. CDR3 protein: CASSPSPPGGISYEQYF. CDR3 sequence (DNA): TGTGCCAGCAGCCCCTCCCCCCCCGGGGGCATCTCCTACGAGCAGTACTTC.

CDR3 sequence reads: CASSLANSDTQYF. The CDR3 DNA sequence: TGCGCCAGCAGCTTGGCGAATTCAGATACGCAGTATTTT. The rearrangement uses TRBV5-1 and TRBJ2-3; no reliable D call. V was cut by 0 bases and J by 4 bases, with 6 bases left in between. Germline assignment: CDR1 SGHRS and CDR2 YFSETQ. The CDR3 has 13 residues.

This clonotype was counted a few times. The chain couples TRBV10-3 to TRBJ2-5, with D perhaps TRBD1 (6 bases). Trimming shortened V by 0 bases and J by 2 bases, and 10 bases separated the two germline ends. This CDR3 has 15 amino acids. Germline-derived CDR1 and CDR2 are ENHRY and SYGVKD. This CDR3 is CAISESGRGQETQYF. CDR3 DNA sequence: TGTGCCATCAGTGAGTCGGGCAGGGGTCAAGAGACCCAGTACTTC.

The chain links TRBV20-1 to TRBJ2-5, with a tentative D call TRBD2 (6 bases). The V gene lost 5 bases and the J gene lost 4 bases, with 14 bases spanning the gap. This CDR3 has 13 amino acids. Germline V lookup: CDR1 DFQATT, CDR2 SNEGSKA (reference sequence). The CDR3 nucleotides read TGCAGTGCTCACCTTGGGGGGTCAGAGACCCAGTACTTC. This codes for CSAHLGGSETQYF.